This T cell receptor beta chain is drawn from a study of metastatic and nonmetastatic thyroid tumors (dated by TCRdb to the early 2020s). For the study in its entirety: The researchers compared repertoires between peripheral blood samples and tumor or nodule tissue samples from patients with malignant or benign thyroid disease. The study at large found these results: In both blood and tumor samples, TCR beta diversity was reported to be significantly higher in malignant tumors than in benign nodules.

None of the patients had been given any treatment before thyroid surgery. The study retrospectively analysed patient clinical samples collected from about 2012 to 2019 using T-cell receptor beta sequencing. V loses 0 bases of germline sequence and J loses 4 bases, and the interval between the two ends is 9 bases. The CDR3 runs 14 amino acids, cysteine and phenylalanine included. Only CDR3 DNA remains: 42 bases, in frame from the first base. The germline V gene sets CDR1 to LGHNA and CDR2 to YNFKEQ. Libraries were made using PCR. Sequencer: Illumina HiSeq 4000. High-throughput sequencing was used to profile the TCR beta-chain CDR3 region of every patient. The study's own analysis went as follows. The researchers built a classifier to tell apart papillary thyroid cancer patients with distant metastasis, based on CDR3 differences among clinicopathological groups. The Shannon index was used to assess repertoire diversity, and the Morisita-Horn index was used to assess tumor-blood repertoire similarity. The public reads were quality trimmed at Q25 with fastp and then assembled into clones with MiXCR by TCRdb, keeping productive beta chains. The V and J calls reflect TCRdb's pipeline rather than the authors' work. The sample table shows about 33,000 clones, and about a sixth are seen once. 4.5% to 5.5% of the sample belongs to the ten largest clones.

As to this clone: The antigen it recognizes is unknown. The sample holds no much larger clone one base away, and base qualities are not on file.

The sample consisted of blood. This TCR derives from a female donor with papillary thyroid cancer or a benign thyroid nodule (not recorded which). Some clones in this sample may be carry-over from other donors' samples. This chain joins TRBV4-2 to TRBJ1-2, with the D segment identity uncertain. CDR3 region: CASSQDLFPYGYTF. The bases are TGTGCCAGCAGCCAAGATCTATTTCCCTATGGCTACACCTTC.